This T cell receptor beta chain was sequenced during a study of T-cell memory formation after mild COVID-19. The overall study: TCR clusters largely stayed donor specific.

TCR alpha and TCR beta cDNA libraries with sample barcodes and UMIs came from 5'RACE using constant-segment primers. TCRdb independently ran MiXCR on the 5' RACE reads; one entry per CDR3 protein. This table holds fewer than 90,000 distinct CDR3 sequences, 9.5% to 15% found once. The CDR3 totals 13 residues. Germline V gene data show CDR1 as LNHDA and CDR2 as SQIVND (reference sequence). V lost 6 bases and J lost 4, with 12 bases in between. This TCR was sampled from a man between 18 and 35 years old who had mild COVID-19 (a few samples of this study predate the infection). Cell type and time point are not known. Input material: PBMCs or a T cell subset sorted from them (not recorded which). The J gene is TRBJ1-1, the V gene TRBV19; D ambiguous. CDR3 sequence reads: CASRLGTGTEAFF. The DNA for the CDR3 is TGTGCCAGTAGATTGGGAACTGGCACTGAAGCTTTCTTT.